One T cell receptor beta chain is described in this entry. Antigen specificity is unknown. Per germline, CDR1 MDHEN and CDR2 SYDVKM. The CDR3 covers 15 residues. The V end was cut by 0 bases, the J end by 8 bases, with 16 bases between. The PCR used 60 Vbeta and 13 Jbeta primers. The table came from immunoSEQ multiplex PCR; TCRdb's copy has only in-frame clones and leaves some out. Here the sample spans about 150,000 clones, 80% being singletons. The sample is drawn from a study of cytomegalovirus exposure and HLA in healthy donors. About the study: Prior work identified more than 90 million unique TCR beta sequences in some 180 million T cells. Counted in an early data release were about 85 million unique TCRs from HLA-typed donors.

Study-level points and caveats: Within an earlier analysis, most TCR beta V segments proved productive either about 90% or about 30% of the time.

Sequencing was done on a sample of PBMCs. V is TRBV28 and J is TRBJ1-1; maybe TRBD1 (5 bases). This sequence was found in a man under 40 in good health and CMV-seropositive. CDR3 amino acids: CASSLWQGFFGEAFF. As DNA, the CDR3 is TGTGCCAGCAGTTTATGGCAGGGTTTTTTCGGGGAAGCTTTCTTT. The full variable domain, with the rest looked up from reference TRBV28 and TRBJ1-1, is DVKVTQSSRYLVKRTGEKVFLECVQDMDHENMFWYRQDPGLGLRLIYFSYDVKMKEKGDIPEGYSVSREKKERFSLILESASTNQTSMYLCASSLWQGFFGEAFFGQGTRLTVV.